The entry below gives a single T cell receptor (beta chain) sequence along with its context. Its matching antigen is unknown. The data originate from a study of cytomegalovirus exposure and HLA in healthy donors. Sequencing used immunoSEQ multiplex PCR; TCRdb keeps in-frame clones, though not all of them. Of 200,000 to 250,000 clones in the sample, approximately 80% are singletons; the top ten hold roughly an eighth. Findings and limits, study-wide: Subsequent analysis showed first-cohort TCR clusters tending to co-occur in some 120 validation repertoires.

The CDR3 runs to 12 residues. V was trimmed by 6 bases and J by 8 bases, leaving 13 bases between them. Germline values: CDR1 MNHNS, CDR2 SASEGT. V and J are TRBV6-1 and TRBJ1-2; unclear D gene. Sequencing was done on a sample of PBMCs. The sequence came from a young woman in good health and CMV-seropositive. The CDR3 DNA follows: TGTGCCAGCAGACCCATTCAGTGGGGCTACACCTTC. Translation gives CASRPIQWGYTF.